This TCR beta chain is from a study of shared clonotypes between healthy human individuals. Study information: The study drew on two women and a few men aged 18 to 49 as donors.

Genomic DNA of every subset was divided equally among multiple immunoSEQ plates. Ten immunoSEQ deep assay plates were used to sequence the DNA of unsorted PBMCs. Here immunoSEQ multiplex PCR was the method, and the copy in TCRdb shows in-frame clones only, minus some. Of about 480,000 clones in the sample, about three quarters were seen once. The sample holds many counts of this clone. Caucasian adults living in Nashville, Tennessee, provided all samples. This clonotype was obtained from a woman between 40 and 55 years old in good health. Some clones in this sample may be carry-over from other donors' samples. The sample was PBMCs.

The CDR3 coding sequence is TGCGCCAGCTCCCGGGGCACAGGTGACGAAAAACTGTTTTTT. This gives the protein CASSRGTGDEKLFF. The chain joins TRBV5-1 to TRBJ1-4; TRBD1 is a possible D gene (5 bases). Germline values: CDR1 SGHRS, CDR2 YFSETQ. CDR3 size: 14 residues. Trimming cost V 7 bases and J 8 bases, with 18 bases left between them.